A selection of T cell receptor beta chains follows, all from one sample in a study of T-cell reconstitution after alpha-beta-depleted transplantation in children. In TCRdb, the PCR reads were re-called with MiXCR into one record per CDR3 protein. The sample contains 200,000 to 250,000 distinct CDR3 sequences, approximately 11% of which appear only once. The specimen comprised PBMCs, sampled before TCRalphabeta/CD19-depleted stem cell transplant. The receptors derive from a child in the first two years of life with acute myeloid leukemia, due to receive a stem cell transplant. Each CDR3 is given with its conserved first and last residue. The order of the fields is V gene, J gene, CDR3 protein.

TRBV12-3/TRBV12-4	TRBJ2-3	CASRLGDTQYF
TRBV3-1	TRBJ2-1	CASSQGLRTGEQFF
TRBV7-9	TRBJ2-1	CASSLGTTTYNEQFF
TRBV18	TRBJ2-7	CASSPGGRIYEQYF
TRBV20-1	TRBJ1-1	CSAEGSLGTEAFF
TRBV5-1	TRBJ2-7	CASSLETAYEQYF
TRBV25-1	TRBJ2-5	CASSEYGQDRVTQYF
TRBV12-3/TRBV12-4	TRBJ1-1	CASSTLGGVRETEAFF
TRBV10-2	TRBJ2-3	CASSERGIPQYF
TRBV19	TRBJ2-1	CASTPAGGLGREQFF
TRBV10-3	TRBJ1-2	CAITRQGGSGYTF
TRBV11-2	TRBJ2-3	CASSPQTAYPTDTQYF
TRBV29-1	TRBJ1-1	CSAPRTANTEAFF
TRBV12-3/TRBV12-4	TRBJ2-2	CASSLFHTMTGEPFF
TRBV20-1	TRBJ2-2	CSGGAEGQTGELFF
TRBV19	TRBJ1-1	CASSPGPGNTEAFF
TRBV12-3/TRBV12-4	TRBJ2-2	CASRPTGLGRLGELFF
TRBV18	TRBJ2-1	CASSPDRVNEQFF
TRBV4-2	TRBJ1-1	CASSHWTGGDTEAFF
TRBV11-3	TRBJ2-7	CASSPGLAGGEQYF
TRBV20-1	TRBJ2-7	CSARDNGIYEQYF
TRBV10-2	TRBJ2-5	CASRGWDYSETQYF
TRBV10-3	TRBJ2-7	CAIREGQGYEQYF
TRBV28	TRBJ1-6	CASSPRTGGGNSPLHF
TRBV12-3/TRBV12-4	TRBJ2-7	CASSGGALTYEQYF
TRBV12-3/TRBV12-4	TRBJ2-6	CASSLGQSSGANVLTF
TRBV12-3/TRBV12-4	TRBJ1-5	CASSAGQGWDQPQHF
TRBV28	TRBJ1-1	CASSLADGGGLVTEAFF
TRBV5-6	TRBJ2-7	CASSTGSGTGLYEQYF
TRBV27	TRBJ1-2	CASSSTPAAAYGYTF
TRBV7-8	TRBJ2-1	CASSFTGTIGDEQFF